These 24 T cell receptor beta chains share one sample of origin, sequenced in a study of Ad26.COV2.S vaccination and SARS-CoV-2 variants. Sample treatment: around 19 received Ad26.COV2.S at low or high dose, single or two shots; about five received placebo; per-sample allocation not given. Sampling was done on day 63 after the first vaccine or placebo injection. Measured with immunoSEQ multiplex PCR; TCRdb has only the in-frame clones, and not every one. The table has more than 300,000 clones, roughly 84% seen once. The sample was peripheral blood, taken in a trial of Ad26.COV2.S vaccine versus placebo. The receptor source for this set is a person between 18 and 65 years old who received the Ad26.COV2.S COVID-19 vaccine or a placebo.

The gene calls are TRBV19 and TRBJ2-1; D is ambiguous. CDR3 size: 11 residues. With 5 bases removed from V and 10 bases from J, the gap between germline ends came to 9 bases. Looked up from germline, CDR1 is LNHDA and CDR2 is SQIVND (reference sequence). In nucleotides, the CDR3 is TGTGCCAGTAGTCACACTCACGAGCAGTTCTTC. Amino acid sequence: CASSHTHEQFF.

The CDR3 DNA follows: TGTGCCAGCAGTCCGAGACAGACCCGGGGCACTGAAGCTTTCTTT. Its translation: CASSPRQTRGTEAFF. The rearrangement uses TRBV6-6 and TRBJ1-1, with D perhaps matching TRBD1 (5 bases). V lost 5 bases and J lost 4, with 17 bases in between. Germline CDR1 MNHNY, CDR2 SVGAGI (reference sequence). The CDR3 runs 15 residues.

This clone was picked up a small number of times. The CDR3 reads CASRPHKDSPLHF. For the CDR3, the DNA is TGTGCCAGCAGACCCCACAAGGATTCACCCCTCCACTTT. The genes are TRBV16 and TRBJ1-6; D call uncertain. V lost 6 bases and J lost 8, with 11 bases in between. This CDR3 comprises 13 residues. CDR1 and CDR2 (germline): KGHSY, FQNENV.

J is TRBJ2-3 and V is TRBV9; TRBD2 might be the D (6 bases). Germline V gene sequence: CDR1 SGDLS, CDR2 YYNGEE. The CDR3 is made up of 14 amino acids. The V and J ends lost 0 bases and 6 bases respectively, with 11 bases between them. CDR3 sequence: CASSVVGGRDTQYF. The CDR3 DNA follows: TGTGCCAGCAGCGTAGTGGGGGGAAGGGATACGCAGTATTTT.

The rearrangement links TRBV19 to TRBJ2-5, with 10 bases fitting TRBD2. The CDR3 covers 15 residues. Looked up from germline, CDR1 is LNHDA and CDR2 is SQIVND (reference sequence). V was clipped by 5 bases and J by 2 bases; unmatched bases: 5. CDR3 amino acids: CASSFERGGQETQYF. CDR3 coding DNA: TGTGCCAGTAGTTTCGAGCGGGGGGGACAAGAGACCCAGTACTTC.

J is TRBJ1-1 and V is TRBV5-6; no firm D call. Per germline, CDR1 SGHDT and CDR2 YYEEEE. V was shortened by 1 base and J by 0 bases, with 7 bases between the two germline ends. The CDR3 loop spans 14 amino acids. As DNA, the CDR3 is TGTGCCAGCAGCTTGCCTATCATGAACACTGAAGCTTTCTTT. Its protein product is CASSLPIMNTEAFF.

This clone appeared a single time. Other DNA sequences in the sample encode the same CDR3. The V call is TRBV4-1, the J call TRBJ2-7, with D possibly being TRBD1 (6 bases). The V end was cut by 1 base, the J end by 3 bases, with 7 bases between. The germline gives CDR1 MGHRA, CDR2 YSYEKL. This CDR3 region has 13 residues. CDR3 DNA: TGCGCCAGCAGCCAAGGGACAGACTACGAGCAGTACTTC. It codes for CASSQGTDYEQYF.

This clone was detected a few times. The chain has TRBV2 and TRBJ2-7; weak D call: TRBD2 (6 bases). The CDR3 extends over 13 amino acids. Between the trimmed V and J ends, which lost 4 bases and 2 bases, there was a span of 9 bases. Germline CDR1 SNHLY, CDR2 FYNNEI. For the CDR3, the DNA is TGTGCCAGCAGTGTGGGGGGACCCTACGAGCAGTACTTC. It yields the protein CASSVGGPYEQYF.

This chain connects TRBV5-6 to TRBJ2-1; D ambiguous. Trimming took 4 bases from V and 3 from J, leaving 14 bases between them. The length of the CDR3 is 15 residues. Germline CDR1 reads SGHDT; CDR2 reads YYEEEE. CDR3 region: CASSPVETLYNEQFF. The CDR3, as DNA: TGTGCCAGCAGCCCTGTCGAGACCCTCTACAATGAGCAGTTCTTC.

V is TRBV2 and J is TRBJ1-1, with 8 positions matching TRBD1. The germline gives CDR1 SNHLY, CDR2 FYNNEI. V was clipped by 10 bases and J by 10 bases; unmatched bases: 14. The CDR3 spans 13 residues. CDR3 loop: CATTPGQAPLAFF. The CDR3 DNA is TGTGCCACCACTCCGGGACAGGCCCCTTTAGCTTTCTTT.

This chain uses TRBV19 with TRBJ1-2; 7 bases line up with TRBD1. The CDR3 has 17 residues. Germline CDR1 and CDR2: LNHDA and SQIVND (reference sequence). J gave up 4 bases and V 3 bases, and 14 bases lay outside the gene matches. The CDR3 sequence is CASSIPRGINLGYGYTF. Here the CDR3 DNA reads TGTGCCAGTAGTATCCCCAGGGGGATCAACCTTGGCTATGGCTACACCTTC. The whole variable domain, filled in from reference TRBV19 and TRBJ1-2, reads DGGITQSPKYLFRKEGQNVTLSCEQNLNHDAMYWYRQDPGQGLRLIYYSQIVNDFQKGDIAEGYSVSREKKESFPLTVTSAQKNPTAFYLCASSIPRGINLGYGYTFGSGTRLTVV.

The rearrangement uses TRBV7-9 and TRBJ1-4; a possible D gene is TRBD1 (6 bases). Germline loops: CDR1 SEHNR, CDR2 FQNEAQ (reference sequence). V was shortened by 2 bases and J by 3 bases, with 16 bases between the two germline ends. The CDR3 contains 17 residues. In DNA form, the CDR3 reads TGTGCCAGCAGCTTACCACCTACAGGGAAGGCTAATGAAAAACTGTTTTTT. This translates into CASSLPPTGKANEKLFF.

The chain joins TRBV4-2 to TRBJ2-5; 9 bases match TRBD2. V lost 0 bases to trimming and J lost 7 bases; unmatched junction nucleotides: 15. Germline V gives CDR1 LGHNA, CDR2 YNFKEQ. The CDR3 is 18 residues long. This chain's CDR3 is CASSQDLAGGLSDGTQYF. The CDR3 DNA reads TGTGCCAGCAGCCAAGACCTGGCGGGGGGGCTTAGCGACGGGACCCAGTACTTC.

Here the CDR3 DNA reads TGTGCCAGCAGCGTCGGGACTGCCCCAAGCACAGATACGCAGTATTTT. Translated: CASSVGTAPSTDTQYF. V is TRBV11-2 and J is TRBJ2-3, with D maybe TRBD2 (6 bases). The CDR3 sequence is 16 residues long. Trimming took 5 bases from V and 0 from J, leaving 15 bases between them. Per the germline V gene, CDR1 is SGHAT and CDR2 is FQNNGV.

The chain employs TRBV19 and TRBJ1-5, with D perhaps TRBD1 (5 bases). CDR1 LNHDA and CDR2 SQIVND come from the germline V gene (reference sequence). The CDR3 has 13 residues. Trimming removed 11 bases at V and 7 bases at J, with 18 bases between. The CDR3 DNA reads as TGTGCCTCACGACTTCGGGGGGAACAGCCCCAGCATTTT. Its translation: CASRLRGEQPQHF.

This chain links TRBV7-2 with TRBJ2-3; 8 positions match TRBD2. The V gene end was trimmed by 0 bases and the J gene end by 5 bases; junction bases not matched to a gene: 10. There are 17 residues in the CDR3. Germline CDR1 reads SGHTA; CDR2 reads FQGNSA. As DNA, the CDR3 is TGTGCCAGCAGCTTAGCGCTACGCGGGGGGATTGGAGATACGCAGTATTTT. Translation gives CASSLALRGGIGDTQYF. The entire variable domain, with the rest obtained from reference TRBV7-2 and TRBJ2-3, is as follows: GAGVSQSPSNKVTEKGKDVELRCDPISGHTALYWYRQSLGQGLEFLIYFQGNSAPDKSGLPSDRFSAERTGGSVSTLTIQRTQQEDSAVYLCASSLALRGGIGDTQYFGPGTRLTVL.

The CDR3 is CSARTQETQYF. Here the CDR3 DNA reads TGCAGTGCCCGAACCCAAGAGACCCAGTACTTC. The V gene is TRBV20-1, the J gene TRBJ2-5; D gene ambiguous. The CDR3 has 11 amino acids. V shed 6 bases and J shed 1 base, with 6 bases lying between them. Looked up from germline, CDR1 is DFQATT and CDR2 is SNEGSKA (reference sequence).

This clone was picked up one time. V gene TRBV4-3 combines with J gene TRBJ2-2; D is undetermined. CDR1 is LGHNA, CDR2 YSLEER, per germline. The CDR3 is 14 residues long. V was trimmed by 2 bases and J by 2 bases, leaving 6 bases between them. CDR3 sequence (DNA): TGCGCCAGCAGCCAACTCCAAAACACCGGGGAGCTGTTTTTT. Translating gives CASSQLQNTGELFF.

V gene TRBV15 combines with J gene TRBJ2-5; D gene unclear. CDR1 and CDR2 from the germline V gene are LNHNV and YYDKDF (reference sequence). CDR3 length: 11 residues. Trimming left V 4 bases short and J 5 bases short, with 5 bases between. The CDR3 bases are TGTGCCACCAGCACCAGTGAGACCCAGTACTTC. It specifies CATSTSETQYF.

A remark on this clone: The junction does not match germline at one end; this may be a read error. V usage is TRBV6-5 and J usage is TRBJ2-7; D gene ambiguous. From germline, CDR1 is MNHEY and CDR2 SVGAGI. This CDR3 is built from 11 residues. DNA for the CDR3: TGTGCCAGCAGCCAAGGGTCCTTCATAAAGTTC. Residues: CASSQGSFIKF.

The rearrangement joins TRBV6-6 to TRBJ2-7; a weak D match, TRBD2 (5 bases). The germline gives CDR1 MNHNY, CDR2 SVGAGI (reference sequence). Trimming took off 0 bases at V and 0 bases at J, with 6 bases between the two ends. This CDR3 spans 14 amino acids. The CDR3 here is CASSYSGSSYEQYF. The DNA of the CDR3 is TGTGCCAGCAGTTACTCGGGGAGCTCCTACGAGCAGTACTTC.

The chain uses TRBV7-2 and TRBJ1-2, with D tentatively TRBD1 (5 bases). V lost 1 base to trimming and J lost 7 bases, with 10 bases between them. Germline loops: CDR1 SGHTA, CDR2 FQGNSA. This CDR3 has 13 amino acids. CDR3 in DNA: TGTGCCAGCAGCTTAGTCAGGGAAGGTGGCTACACCTTC. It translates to CASSLVREGGYTF.

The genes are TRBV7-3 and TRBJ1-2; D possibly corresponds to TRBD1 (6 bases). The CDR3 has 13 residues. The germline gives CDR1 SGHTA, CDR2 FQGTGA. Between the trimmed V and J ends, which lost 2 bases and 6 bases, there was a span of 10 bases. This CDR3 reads CASSLDRNNGYTF. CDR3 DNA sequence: TGTGCCAGCAGCTTAGACAGGAATAATGGCTACACCTTC. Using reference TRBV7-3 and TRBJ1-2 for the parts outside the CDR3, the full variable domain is GAGVSQTPSNKVTEKGKYVELRCDPISGHTALYWYRQSLGQGPEFLIYFQGTGAADDSGLPNDRFFAVRPEGSVSTLKIQRTERGDSAVYLCASSLDRNNGYTFGSGTRLTVV.

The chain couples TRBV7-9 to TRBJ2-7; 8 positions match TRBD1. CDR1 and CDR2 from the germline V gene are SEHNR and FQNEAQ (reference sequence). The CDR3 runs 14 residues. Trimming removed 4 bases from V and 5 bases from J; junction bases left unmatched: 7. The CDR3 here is CASSWTGRVDEQYF. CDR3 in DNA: TGTGCCAGCAGCTGGACAGGGAGAGTCGACGAGCAGTACTTC.